This paragraph covers one TCR beta chain sequence. The source of the sample is a study of blood T cell repertoires in COVID-19. Produced via immunoSEQ multiplex PCR; TCRdb's table is partial and in-frame only. Here the sample spans 250,000 to 300,000 clones, about 88% being singletons. Individuals aged about 18 to 100 years were recruited from some 26 US areas. V lost 4 bases to trimming and J lost 6 bases; unmatched junction nucleotides: 7. CDR3 length equals 14 residues. Germline lookup yields CDR1 SGHRS and CDR2 YFSETQ. The V call is TRBV5-1, the J call TRBJ2-3, with 8 bases identical to TRBD2. The clonotype comes from a woman aged 55-70 years in a cohort exposed to, infected with or recovered from COVID-19 (not recorded which). The sample was PBMCs or T cells enriched from blood (not recorded which). CDR3 nucleotide sequence: TGCGCCAGCAGCCCCGGGGGGGTCGGGGATACGCAGTATTTT. It encodes CASSPGGVGDTQYF.